This is a list of T cell receptor beta chains from one sample in a study of CD8+CD57+ T cells in acquired aplastic anemia. A single record per CDR3 protein comes from TCRdb applying MiXCR to the reads. The sample lists 150,000 to 200,000 distinct CDR3 sequences; around half were seen once. Sequencing was done on a sample of sorted CD4+, CD8+, or CD8+CD57+ T cells (not recorded which) from PBMCs. Receptors were obtained from a human donor with aplastic anemia. Both conserved end residues are part of each CDR3. A D gene is named only where the DNA matches it firmly. Where a row states a size, it is once, few, many or the class of an expanded clone; other rows omit it.

len	abundance	d_gene	v_gene	j_gene	CDR3aa	CDR3nt
14	many	.	TRBV9	TRBJ1-4	CASSVSGLSEKLFF	TGTGCCAGCAGCGTATCGGGGCTGAGTGAAAAACTGTTTTTT
15	many	.	TRBV7-9	TRBJ2-2	CASSLGTGRTGELFF	TGTGCCAGCAGCTTAGGTACAGGGCGCACCGGGGAGCTGTTTTTT
12	.	.	TRBV7-3	TRBJ1-1	CASGGYTTEAFF	TGTGCCAGCGGCGGCTATACCACTGAAGCTTTCTTT
15	many	.	TRBV11-2	TRBJ1-1	CASSLEPGRNTEAFF	TGTGCCAGCAGCTTAGAGCCGGGGAGGAACACTGAAGCTTTCTTT
17	.	.	TRBV10-3	TRBJ1-2	CAISEPAGIGKYRGYTF	TGTGCCATCAGTGAGCCCGCTGGCATAGGGAAATATCGAGGCTACACCTTC
13	many	.	TRBV19	TRBJ2-2	CASSVGLAGELFF	TGTGCCAGTAGTGTGGGACTGGCCGGGGAGCTGTTTTTT
14	many	.	TRBV5-1	TRBJ2-7	CASSLGQTSYEQYF	TGCGCCAGCAGCTTGGGACAGACCAGCTACGAGCAGTACTTC
14	.	.	TRBV15	TRBJ1-2	CATSRDGTNYGYTF	TGTGCCACCAGCCGGGACGGCACTAACTATGGCTACACCTTC
14	many	.	TRBV9	TRBJ1-4	CASLRGGAGEKLFF	TGTGCCAGTCTCCGAGGGGGGGCAGGTGAAAAACTGTTTTTT
14	many	TRBD1	TRBV5-1	TRBJ2-7	CASSLEQGPYEQYF	TGCGCCAGCAGCTTGGAACAGGGGCCCTACGAGCAGTACTTC
13	.	.	TRBV4-2	TRBJ2-7	CACSQQGFYEQYF	TGTGCCTGCAGCCAGCAGGGGTTCTACGAGCAATACTTC
13	many	.	TRBV19	TRBJ2-5	CASSIDERETQYF	TGTGCCAGTAGTATAGACGAGAGGGAGACCCAGTACTTC
15	many	.	TRBV7-8	TRBJ1-6	CASSSGGPVGSPLHF	TGTGCCAGCAGTTCGGGGGGGCCGGTGGGATCACCCCTCCACTTT